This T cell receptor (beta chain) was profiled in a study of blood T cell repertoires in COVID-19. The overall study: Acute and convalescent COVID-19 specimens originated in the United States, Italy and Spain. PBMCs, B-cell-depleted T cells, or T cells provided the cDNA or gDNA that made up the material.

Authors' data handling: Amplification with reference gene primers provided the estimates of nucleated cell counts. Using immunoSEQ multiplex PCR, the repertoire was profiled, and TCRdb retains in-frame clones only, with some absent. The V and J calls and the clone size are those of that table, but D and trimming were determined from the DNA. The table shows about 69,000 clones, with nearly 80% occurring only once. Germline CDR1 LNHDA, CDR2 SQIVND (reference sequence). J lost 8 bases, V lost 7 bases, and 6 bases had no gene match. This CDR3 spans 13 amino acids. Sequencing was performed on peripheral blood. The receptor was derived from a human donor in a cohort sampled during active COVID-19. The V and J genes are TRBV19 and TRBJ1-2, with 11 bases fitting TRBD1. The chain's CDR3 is CASTRDRGNGYTF. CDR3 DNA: TGTGCCAGTACCCGGGACAGGGGGAACGGCTACACCTTC.